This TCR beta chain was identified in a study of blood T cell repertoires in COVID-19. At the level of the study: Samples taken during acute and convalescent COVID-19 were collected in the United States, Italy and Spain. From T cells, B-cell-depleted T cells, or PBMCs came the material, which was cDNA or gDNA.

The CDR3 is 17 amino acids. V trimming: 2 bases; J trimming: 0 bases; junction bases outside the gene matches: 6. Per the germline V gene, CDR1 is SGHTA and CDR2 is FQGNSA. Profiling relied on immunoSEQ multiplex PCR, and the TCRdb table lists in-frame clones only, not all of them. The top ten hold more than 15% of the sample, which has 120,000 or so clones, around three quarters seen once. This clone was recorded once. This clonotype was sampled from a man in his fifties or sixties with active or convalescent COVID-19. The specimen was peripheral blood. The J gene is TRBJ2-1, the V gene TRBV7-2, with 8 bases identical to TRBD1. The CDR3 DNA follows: TGTGCCAGCAGCTTACAGGCAGGGGGCTACTCCTACAATGAGCAGTTCTTC. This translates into CASSLQAGGYSYNEQFF.